The 31 T cell receptor beta chains presented below share a single source sample, sequenced in a study of shared clonotypes between healthy human individuals. TCRdb's copy holds only in-frame clones and misses some; the assay was immunoSEQ multiplex PCR. The data contain 950,000 to 1,100,000 clones, 65% to 80% of them singletons. The sample comprised memory CD4+ T cells sorted from blood. Indicated subset: CD45RA-negative fraction. These receptors all come from a man aged 18 to 29 in good health.

The genes are TRBV15 and TRBJ1-1; D perhaps matches TRBD1 (6 bases). This CDR3 is 15 amino acids long. Germline-derived CDR1 and CDR2 are LNHNV and YYDKDF (reference sequence). V was cut by 0 bases and J by 8 bases, with 16 bases left in between. Written as DNA, the CDR3 is TGTGCCACCAGCAGAGATAGGGCGGGGGGGGCGGAAGCTTTCTTT. Encoded protein: CATSRDRAGGAEAFF.

This rearrangement joins TRBV30 to TRBJ2-3; D is ambiguous. From germline, CDR1 is GTSNPN and CDR2 SVGIG (reference sequence). The ends were cut back, 1 base at V and 6 bases at J, with 8 bases in the middle. CDR3 size: 12 residues. The CDR3 DNA sequence: TGTGCCTGGAGTGCCAAGGGTGATACGCAGTATTTT. Its protein product is CAWSAKGDTQYF.

The V gene is TRBV7-2, the J gene TRBJ2-5; D is perhaps TRBD1 (5 bases). CDR3 length equals 13 residues. Germline V gene sequence: CDR1 SGHTA, CDR2 FQGNSA. V gave up 5 bases and J gave up 7 bases, with 14 bases separating them. DNA for the CDR3: TGTGCCAGCAGCAGTCAGGGCCCGGGGACCCAGTACTTC. The encoded protein is CASSSQGPGTQYF.

This rearrangement joins TRBV30 to TRBJ2-1; TRBD2 aligns across 7 bases. Germline-derived CDR1 and CDR2 are GTSNPN and SVGIG (reference sequence). The V and J ends lost 2 bases and 1 base, in that order; junction bases with no gene match: 11. The CDR3 runs 17 residues. The CDR3 protein is CAWSPNRGTISYNEQFF. The CDR3 bases are TGTGCCTGGAGTCCTAACCGGGGGACTATATCCTACAATGAGCAGTTCTTC.

The rearrangement uses TRBV2 and TRBJ2-1; tentatively, D is TRBD1 (6 bases). The germline gives CDR1 SNHLY, CDR2 FYNNEI. Between the trimmed V and J ends, which lost 5 bases and 2 bases, there was a span of 13 bases. This CDR3 is 15 amino acids long. The CDR3 spells CASSLGQTTYNEQFF. The CDR3 region has the DNA TGTGCCAGCAGTTTAGGACAGACTACCTACAATGAGCAGTTCTTC.

This chain uses TRBV5-6 with TRBJ2-3; D might be TRBD2 (6 bases). V was cut by 2 bases and J by 5 bases, with 18 bases left in between. The CDR3 loop spans 16 amino acids. Germline V gives CDR1 SGHDT, CDR2 YYEEEE. The CDR3, as DNA: TGTGCCAGCAGCTTTCGCACCGCGGGGCTGGGAGATACGCAGTATTTT. Protein: CASSFRTAGLGDTQYF.

The V call is TRBV6-6, the J call TRBJ1-3; TRBD1 might be the D (5 bases). The V and J ends lost 6 bases and 2 bases respectively, with 14 bases between them. CDR1 is MNHNY and CDR2 is SVGAGI in the germline V gene (reference sequence). This CDR3 is built from 15 residues. The CDR3 nucleotides are TGTGCCAGCAGCCCATCAGGGTACCCTGGAAACACCATATATTTT. This sequence encodes CASSPSGYPGNTIYF.

This clone was seen many times. The V and J genes are TRBV6-7 and TRBJ1-1; D gene ambiguous. TRBV6-7 belongs to the ORF category, with a function that is uncertain. V was shortened by 8 bases and J by 8 bases, with 9 bases between the two germline ends. The CDR3 has 10 residues. As DNA, the CDR3 is TGTGCCAGCTTTCGCCCCGAAGCTTTCTTT. Residues: CASFRPEAFF.

The chain recombines TRBV6-5 with TRBJ1-6, with TRBD1 matching over 7 bases. This CDR3 has 14 residues. The V segment lost 2 bases and the J segment 9 bases; nucleotides outside the gene matches: 4. Germline CDR1 is MNHEY and CDR2 is SVGAGI. CDR3 in amino acids: CASSYGTESSPLHF. CDR3 in DNA: TGTGCCAGCAGTTACGGGACAGAAAGTTCACCCCTCCACTTT.

The chain employs TRBV30 and TRBJ1-1, with D unresolved. CDR3 length: 11 amino acids. Trimming shortened V by 3 bases and J by 6 bases, and 8 bases separated the two germline ends. Germline lookup yields CDR1 GTSNPN and CDR2 SVGIG (reference sequence). The CDR3: CAWSWVPEAFF. CDR3 nucleotides: TGTGCCTGGAGCTGGGTCCCTGAAGCTTTCTTT.

The V call is TRBV6-6, the J call TRBJ1-2; 8 nucleotides match TRBD1. Germline values: CDR1 MNHNY, CDR2 SVGAGI (reference sequence). V dropped 6 bases and J dropped 6; count of bases not matched to a gene: 6. This CDR3 comprises 13 residues. This chain's CDR3 is CASRRGQGDGYTF. CDR3 bases: TGTGCCAGCAGACGAGGACAGGGAGATGGCTACACCTTC.

The V call is TRBV7-9, the J call TRBJ1-6; TRBD1 matches 7 bases. CDR1 and CDR2 (germline): SEHNR, FQNEAQ (reference sequence). CDR3 length: 14 residues. Trimming took 5 bases from V and 4 from J; bases not matched to a gene: 2. CDR3 region: CASSQGQYNSPLHF. CDR3 DNA sequence: TGTGCCAGCAGCCAGGGACAGTATAATTCACCCCTCCACTTT.

This rearrangement joins TRBV18 to TRBJ1-1, with 10 bases aligning to TRBD1. Trimming took 6 bases from V and 3 from J; bases not matched to a gene: 4. Looked up from germline, CDR1 is KGHSH and CDR2 is LQKENI. This CDR3 contains 14 residues. The CDR3 region has the DNA TGTGCCAGCTCCGCCGGGACAGGGGACACTGAAGCTTTCTTT. Translated: CASSAGTGDTEAFF. The complete variable domain, with remaining parts taken from reference TRBV18 and TRBJ1-1, reads NAGVMQNPRHLVRRRGQEARLRCSPMKGHSHVYWYRQLPEEGLKFMVYLQKENIIDESGMPKERFSAEFPKEGPSILRIQQVVRGDSAAYFCASSAGTGDTEAFFGQGTRLTVV.

The J gene is TRBJ2-7, the V gene TRBV12-2; the table's D call, TRBD2, was not checked against the DNA. TRBV12-2 is a pseudogene locus. The CDR3 is 19 amino acids. The CDR3 nucleotides read TGTGCAAGTCGCTTATCCCCGAGGTTAGCGGGCCAAGTCCCGTACGAGCAGTACTTC. Translating gives CASRLSPRLAGQVPYEQYF.

CDR3 loop: CASTSDSLTEAFF. The CDR3 coding sequence is TGTGCCAGCACTTCGGACAGTTTAACTGAAGCTTTCTTT. This sequence joins TRBV2 and TRBJ1-1, with D perhaps matching TRBD1 (6 bases). There are 13 residues in the CDR3. CDR1 is SNHLY, CDR2 FYNNEI, per germline. V was cut by 7 bases and J by 5 bases, with 14 bases left in between. Full variable domain (missing parts from reference TRBV2 and TRBJ1-1): EPEVTQTPSHQVTQMGQEVILRCVPISNHLYFYWYRQILGQKVEFLVSFYNNEISEKSEIFDDQFSVERPDGSNFTLKIRSTKLEDSAMYFCASTSDSLTEAFFGQGTRLTVV.

The CDR3 spells CASSDRQGNQPQHF. Written as DNA, the CDR3 is TGTGCCAGTTCCGACAGGCAGGGTAATCAGCCCCAGCATTTT. The V gene is TRBV19, the J gene TRBJ1-5, with a weak D call TRBD1 (6 bases). The V end lost 8 bases, the J end lost 4 bases, and 15 bases lay between the germline ends. Germline CDR1 LNHDA, CDR2 SQIVND (reference sequence). The length of the CDR3 is 14 residues.

This chain joins TRBV6-1 and TRBJ1-4; 8 nucleotides agree with TRBD1. Per germline, CDR1 MNHNS and CDR2 SASEGT. The CDR3 is 15 amino acids. Trimming cost V 6 bases and J 5 bases; bases outside gene matches: 8. Here the CDR3 DNA reads TGTGCCAGCAGGACTCAGGGGGCAGGGAATGAAAAACTGTTTTTT. Translating gives CASRTQGAGNEKLFF.

Worth noting for this clone: The sample holds other DNA sequences that translate to the same CDR3. The chain carries TRBV5-1 and TRBJ2-3; D remains ambiguous. This CDR3 contains 14 residues. Trimming took 0 bases from V and 3 from J, leaving 8 bases between them. Germline CDR1 and CDR2: SGHRS and YFSETQ. For the CDR3, the DNA is TGCGCCAGCAGCTTGGAGGGCAGGACAGATACGCAGTATTTT. This sequence encodes CASSLEGRTDTQYF.

The table lists this clone with a few counts. For the CDR3, the DNA is TGTGCCAGCTCAGTCAATAGGGGGAGCACAGATACGCAGTATTTT. Residues: CASSVNRGSTDTQYF. The chain recombines TRBV18 with TRBJ2-3; D perhaps matches TRBD1 (6 bases). Trimming stripped 5 bases from V and 0 bases from J, with 12 bases between. CDR3 length: 15 residues. CDR1 and CDR2 from the germline V gene are KGHSH and LQKENI.

The sample holds a few counts of this clone. Written as DNA, the CDR3 is TGTGCCAGCAGCGTAGATGCAGGGGATCAGCCCCAGCATTTT. Translated, it gives CASSVDAGDQPQHF. This chain connects TRBV9 to TRBJ1-5, with D possibly TRBD1 on 6 matching bases. The V gene's germline CDR1 is SGDLS and CDR2 YYNGEE. The CDR3 sequence is 14 residues long. V lost 0 bases, J lost 5 bases, and 9 bases lay in between.

This sequence joins TRBV28 and TRBJ2-7; 9 bases are a match to TRBD2. V shed 3 bases, J shed 2 bases, and the junction held 8 bases outside the gene matches. Looked up from germline, CDR1 is MDHEN and CDR2 is SYDVKM. This CDR3 contains 16 residues. The CDR3 sequence: CASSFEFLAGTYEQYF. The CDR3 nucleotides read TGTGCCAGCAGTTTTGAGTTTCTAGCGGGGACCTACGAGCAGTACTTC.

This clone was seen a handful of times. This rearrangement joins TRBV10-3 to TRBJ2-1, with D possibly being TRBD1 (5 bases). The V gene lost 10 bases and the J gene lost 6 bases, with 22 bases spanning the gap. The CDR3 consists of 15 residues. Germline V gene sequence: CDR1 ENHRY, CDR2 SYGVKD. The CDR3 protein is CATLWGAREGNEQFF. CDR3 sequence (DNA): TGTGCCACCCTCTGGGGCGCTCGAGAAGGCAATGAGCAGTTCTTC.

This sequence joins TRBV15 and TRBJ1-1, with D hard to call. This CDR3 spans 14 amino acids. Germline lookup yields CDR1 LNHNV and CDR2 YYDKDF (reference sequence). Trimming took off 1 base at V and 11 bases at J, with 17 bases between the two ends. The CDR3: CATSRGDSGGVAFF. Written as DNA, the CDR3 is TGTGCCACCAGCAGAGGTGACTCCGGCGGGGTTGCTTTCTTT.

With respect to this clone: Other DNA sequences in the sample encode the same CDR3. The V call is TRBV5-4, the J call TRBJ2-5, with D uncertain. Per the germline V gene, CDR1 is SGHNT and CDR2 is YYREEE (reference sequence). The CDR3 runs to 12 residues. Trimming left V 0 bases short and J 4 bases short, with 4 bases between. The CDR3 spells CASSLGRETQYF. DNA of the CDR3: TGTGCCAGCAGCTTGGGGAGAGAGACCCAGTACTTC. Together with reference TRBV5-4 and TRBJ2-5, the CDR3 gives the full variable domain: ETGVTQSPTHLIKTRGQQVTLRCSSQSGHNTVSWYQQALGQGPQFIFQYYREEENGRGNFPPRFSGLQFPNYSSELNVNALELDDSALYLCASSLGRETQYFGPGTRLLVL.

This sequence joins TRBV29-1 and TRBJ2-5; 8 bases are shared with TRBD2. The germline V gene encodes CDR1 SQVTM and CDR2 ANQGSEA. The CDR3 has 15 residues. The junction had 9 bases not matched to a gene; V was cut back by 4 bases and J by 2 bases. The CDR3 spells CSVAPTSGVQETQYF. In nucleotides, the CDR3 is TGCAGCGTTGCCCCCACTAGCGGCGTTCAAGAGACCCAGTACTTC.

There are a few counts of this clone. V and J are TRBV10-1 and TRBJ2-3; D remains ambiguous. The CDR3 sequence is 12 residues long. The V gene's germline CDR1 is WNHNN and CDR2 SYGVQD (reference sequence). V lost 0 bases to trimming and J lost 5 bases, with 3 bases between them. CDR3 nucleotide sequence: TGCGCCAGCAGTGAGTCGCAAGATACGCAGTATTTT. Translating gives CASSESQDTQYF.

The V call is TRBV5-1, the J call TRBJ2-5; D remains ambiguous. Germline V CDR1 and CDR2: SGHRS, YFSETQ. The germline V and J ends were trimmed by 1 base and 1 base, with 8 bases remaining between them. The CDR3 length is 14 residues. The CDR3 protein is CASSLSSSQETQYF. Here the CDR3 DNA reads TGCGCCAGCAGCTTGAGTTCCAGCCAAGAGACCCAGTACTTC.

This chain uses TRBV6-1 with TRBJ2-3; 9 bases match TRBD2. V shed 3 bases, J shed 1 base, and the junction held 8 bases outside the gene matches. Germline-derived CDR1 and CDR2 are MNHNS and SASEGT. CDR3 length: 17 residues. The CDR3 nucleotides are TGTGCCAGCAGTGATGGGTCTAGCGGGACCCGCACAGATACGCAGTATTTT. It encodes CASSDGSSGTRTDTQYF.

This chain connects TRBV5-1 to TRBJ2-5; D possibly uses TRBD1 or TRBD2 (5 bases each). The CDR3 loop spans 13 amino acids. Germline V CDR1 and CDR2: SGHRS, YFSETQ. V lost 4 bases and J lost 5, with 12 bases in between. CDR3 DNA: TGCGCCAGCAGCACCGGGGCGAGGGAGACCCAGTACTTC. Amino acids: CASSTGARETQYF.

The chain couples TRBV7-9 to TRBJ1-1; D perhaps matches TRBD1 (5 bases). V was trimmed by 1 base and J by 7 bases, leaving 16 bases between them. This CDR3 region has 15 residues. Germline V gene data show CDR1 as SEHNR and CDR2 as FQNEAQ (reference sequence). The CDR3 region is CASSLDAGPELEAFF. CDR3 in DNA: TGTGCCAGCAGCTTAGACGCGGGGCCCGAGCTTGAAGCTTTCTTT.

The V call is TRBV6-1, the J call TRBJ2-3; 9 bases agree with TRBD1. The V segment lost 6 bases and the J segment 4 bases; nucleotides outside the gene matches: 2. The CDR3 is made up of 13 amino acids. Per the germline V gene, CDR1 is MNHNS and CDR2 is SASEGT. In nucleotides, the CDR3 is TGTGCCAGCAGGACAGGGGGACCAGATACGCAGTATTTT. This gives the protein CASRTGGPDTQYF.